These T cell receptor beta chains were read from a single sample in a study of T cells in Graves' hyperthyroidism and ophthalmopathy. A single record per CDR3 protein comes from TCRdb applying MiXCR to the multiplex PCR reads. Here the sample spans about 640,000 distinct CDR3 sequences, around 21% being singletons. Sequences were obtained from blood. All receptors derive from a man aged 30-40 years with Graves' ophthalmopathy. Both conserved end residues are part of each CDR3. The order of the fields is CDR3 DNA, CDR3 protein, clone size, V gene, D gene, J gene. The D gene is left open where the match is weak. Size values are once, few and many counts, or a class for expanded clones, and some rows have none.

DNA: TGTGCCAGCAGCCCTGGGACAGGGGTTAATGAAAAACTGTTTTTT; CDR3: CASSPGTGVNEKLFF; size: many; V: TRBV28; D: TRBD1; J: TRBJ1-4
DNA: TGTGCCAGCTCACCAAGAGGACTAGCGGGAGGGCCCAATGAGCAGTTCTTC; CDR3: CASSPRGLAGGPNEQFF; size: few; V: TRBV18; D: TRBD2; J: TRBJ2-1
DNA: TGTGCCAGCGGAGGCCAGAGGCAAGAGACCCAGTACTTC; CDR3: CASGGQRQETQYF; size: many; V: TRBV2; D: .; J: TRBJ2-5
DNA: TGCAGTGCTCCCGACATCTTAACGGGACAGGGGTACACCTTC; CDR3: CSAPDILTGQGYTF; size: .; V: TRBV20-1; D: TRBD1; J: TRBJ1-2
DNA: TGTGCCAGCAGCCAAGACATCGGTAGGACCGGGGAGCTGTTTTTT; CDR3: CASSQDIGRTGELFF; size: few; V: TRBV3-1; D: .; J: TRBJ2-2
DNA: TGCGCCAGCAGCTTGGTAGAGGGAATCTATGGCTACACCTTC; CDR3: CASSLVEGIYGYTF; size: .; V: TRBV5-1; D: .; J: TRBJ1-2
DNA: TGCAGTGCGGTCCGACCGAACACTGAAGCTTTCTTT; CDR3: CSAVRPNTEAFF; size: .; V: TRBV20-1; D: .; J: TRBJ1-1
DNA: TGTGCCAGCAGACTAAATTATGGCTACACCTTC; CDR3: CASRLNYGYTF; size: few; V: TRBV12-3/TRBV12-4; D: .; J: TRBJ1-2
DNA: TGTGCCAGCAGCCAAGATCCTAGCGGGGTTTACAATGAGCAGTTCTTC; CDR3: CASSQDPSGVYNEQFF; size: many; V: TRBV3-1; D: TRBD2; J: TRBJ2-1
DNA: TGTGCCACCAGTGATCCACAGGGGATACAAGAGACCCAGTACTTC; CDR3: CATSDPQGIQETQYF; size: .; V: TRBV24-1; D: TRBD1; J: TRBJ2-5
DNA: TGCAGCGTTCATGGGGGGACGGGGGGGCGCGACTATGGCTACACCTTC; CDR3: CSVHGGTGGRDYGYTF; size: few; V: TRBV29-1; D: .; J: TRBJ1-2
DNA: TGTGCCAGCAGTCCCACCCCGCCATATGGCTACACCTTC; CDR3: CASSPTPPYGYTF; size: .; V: TRBV27; D: .; J: TRBJ1-2
DNA: TGTGCCAGCAGCGCTGGACAGGGGTCACTATACAATGAGCAGTTCTTC; CDR3: CASSAGQGSLYNEQFF; size: once; V: TRBV7-9; D: TRBD1; J: TRBJ2-1
DNA: TGTGCCAGCAGTCCGGGACTTTTCTACGAGCAGTACTTC; CDR3: CASSPGLFYEQYF; size: many; V: TRBV28; D: .; J: TRBJ2-7
DNA: TGTGCCAGCAGCCTGCGACGAGAGAGGGGAGATGAGCAGTTCTTC; CDR3: CASSLRRERGDEQFF; size: many; V: TRBV3-1; D: .; J: TRBJ2-1
DNA: TGCGCCAGCAGCGCGGGGTGGAGGGATACGCAGTATTTT; CDR3: CASSAGWRDTQYF; size: .; V: TRBV5-1; D: .; J: TRBJ2-3
DNA: TGTGCCAGCAGTTACAGGGAAGGGAGTGCTGAAGCTTTCTTT; CDR3: CASSYREGSAEAFF; size: many; V: TRBV6-5; D: .; J: TRBJ1-1
DNA: TGCGCCAGCAGCCCTGCTAAGGGGACAGTTTACGAGCAGTACTTC; CDR3: CASSPAKGTVYEQYF; size: .; V: TRBV4-1; D: TRBD1; J: TRBJ2-7
DNA: TGCGCCAGCAGCCGGGGGTCAGCGAACACTGAAGCTTTCTTT; CDR3: CASSRGSANTEAFF; size: few; V: TRBV4-1; D: .; J: TRBJ1-1
DNA: TGTGCCAGCAGTGAGGGCCAAGGGGATGGACATGGCTACACCTTC; CDR3: CASSEGQGDGHGYTF; size: few; V: TRBV2; D: .; J: TRBJ1-2
DNA: TGTGCCAGCAGCGGGACAGGCGTACCTAATGAAAAACTGTTTTTT; CDR3: CASSGTGVPNEKLFF; size: .; V: TRBV9; D: TRBD1; J: TRBJ1-4
DNA: TGTGCCAGCAGTGAAGGAGGGCACTCCTACGAGCAGTACTTC; CDR3: CASSEGGHSYEQYF; size: .; V: TRBV6-1; D: .; J: TRBJ2-7
DNA: TGTGCCAGCAGCCAAGATGGTCTAGCGGGAGGGGGTTTTTCAAATGAGCAGTTCTTC; CDR3: CASSQDGLAGGGFSNEQFF; size: .; V: TRBV3-1; D: TRBD2; J: TRBJ2-1
DNA: TGCAGTGCCACCGGGACTAGCGGGAGAGACGAGCAGTACTTC; CDR3: CSATGTSGRDEQYF; size: .; V: TRBV20-1; D: TRBD2; J: TRBJ2-7
DNA: TGTGCCAGCAGCTCGAGATCTATAGCGGGGTCCTCCTACAATGAGCAGTTCTTC; CDR3: CASSSRSIAGSSYNEQFF; size: many; V: TRBV7-3; D: TRBD2; J: TRBJ2-1
DNA: TGCAGTGCTAGAGCGGTAGAGGGCTACGAGCAGTACTTC; CDR3: CSARAVEGYEQYF; size: many; V: TRBV20-1; D: .; J: TRBJ2-7
DNA: TGTGCCAGCAGTTCTGCTTATGCGGGAGGGGTCTGGAATGGGCAGTTCTTC; CDR3: CASSSAYAGGVWNGQFF; size: .; V: TRBV12-3/TRBV12-4; D: TRBD2; J: TRBJ2-1
DNA: TGTGCCTGTGTGGGGACACTAGCCTACGAGCAGTACTTC; CDR3: CACVGTLAYEQYF; size: .; V: TRBV30; D: .; J: TRBJ2-7
DNA: TGCAGTGCTACGGGGAGGGTGAACACTGAAGCTTTCTTT; CDR3: CSATGRVNTEAFF; size: many; V: TRBV20-1; D: .; J: TRBJ1-1
DNA: TGTGCCAGCAGCTTTCGAGGCCGGAACTATGGCTACACCTTC; CDR3: CASSFRGRNYGYTF; size: .; V: TRBV5-4; D: .; J: TRBJ1-2
DNA: TGTGCCAGCAGCTTCCCAGGGGTCTGGGAAAAACTGTTTTTT; CDR3: CASSFPGVWEKLFF; size: few; V: TRBV5-8; D: .; J: TRBJ1-4
DNA: TGCAGTGCTAGGGTTGGACAGGGGAGGTACGAGCAGTACTTC; CDR3: CSARVGQGRYEQYF; size: few; V: TRBV20-1; D: TRBD1; J: TRBJ2-7
DNA: TGTGTCTCGGGCAGAAACACTGAAGCTTTCTTT; CDR3: CVSGRNTEAFF; size: many; V: TRBV2; D: .; J: TRBJ1-1
DNA: TGCAGTGCTAATAGCAAGACAGGGAGGGATCAGCCCCAGCATTTT; CDR3: CSANSKTGRDQPQHF; size: .; V: TRBV20-1; D: TRBD1; J: TRBJ1-5
DNA: TGCGCCAGCAGCCAAGAGCACCAGCCGGAGCCGGAGGAGCAGTACTTC; CDR3: CASSQEHQPEPEEQYF; size: many; V: TRBV4-1; D: .; J: TRBJ2-7
DNA: TGTGCCAGCAGCTCCACGGCAGGCCCCTACTACGAGCAGTACTTC; CDR3: CASSSTAGPYYEQYF; size: few; V: TRBV5-6; D: .; J: TRBJ2-7
DNA: TGCGCCAGCAGCTCGGACAACTCTGGAAACACCATATATTTT; CDR3: CASSSDNSGNTIYF; size: .; V: TRBV5-1; D: .; J: TRBJ1-3
DNA: TGTGCCAGCCGAGGGGGCGCAGGGGAGACCCAGTACTTC; CDR3: CASRGGAGETQYF; size: .; V: TRBV28; D: TRBD1; J: TRBJ2-5
DNA: TGTGCCAGCAGCCAGACAGGGGCTGAAGCTTTCTTT; CDR3: CASSQTGAEAFF; size: few; V: TRBV7-9; D: TRBD1; J: TRBJ1-1
DNA: TGTGCCAGCAGCCCCCGTGGAGGCTACGAGCAGTACTTC; CDR3: CASSPRGGYEQYF; size: many; V: TRBV7-9; D: .; J: TRBJ2-7
DNA: TGCAGCGTGGCCGGGGTAGCCTACGAGCAGTACTTC; CDR3: CSVAGVAYEQYF; size: .; V: TRBV29-1; D: .; J: TRBJ2-7
DNA: TGTGCCAGCAGCCCTAGAGGGGGGGCAATCGGGTACAATGAGCAGTTCTTC; CDR3: CASSPRGGAIGYNEQFF; size: few; V: TRBV7-9; D: .; J: TRBJ2-1
DNA: TGTGCCAGCAGTTACACAGAGTACGATACGCAGTATTTT; CDR3: CASSYTEYDTQYF; size: .; V: TRBV6-5; D: .; J: TRBJ2-3
DNA: TGTGCCAGCAGTCCATTAGCGGGAGGGTTCTACAATGAGCAGTTCTTC; CDR3: CASSPLAGGFYNEQFF; size: many; V: TRBV28; D: TRBD2; J: TRBJ2-1
DNA: TGTGCCAGTAGTACGGGATCCCGGGACAGGGGTTTGGGAGTGAACACTGAAGCTTTCTTT; CDR3: CASSTGSRDRGLGVNTEAFF; size: .; V: TRBV19; D: TRBD1; J: TRBJ1-1
DNA: TGTGCCAGCAGCCAAGATCGAGGAGAAAGGGGCTACACCTTC; CDR3: CASSQDRGERGYTF; size: .; V: TRBV3-1; D: .; J: TRBJ1-2
DNA: TGTGCCAGCTCCCCCCAGGAGGACTCTGGAAACACCATATATTTT; CDR3: CASSPQEDSGNTIYF; size: .; V: TRBV18; D: .; J: TRBJ1-3
DNA: TGCAGCGTTCGGTGGGCCGGGGAGCTGTTTTTT; CDR3: CSVRWAGELFF; size: .; V: TRBV29-1; D: .; J: TRBJ2-2
DNA: TGCAGTGCTAGGGGGACGGGAGCTATACCCACAGATACGCAGTATTTT; CDR3: CSARGTGAIPTDTQYF; size: few; V: TRBV20-1; D: .; J: TRBJ2-3
DNA: TGTGCCAGCACCGATAGCGGGAGGGTTTCATATGAGCAGTTCTTC; CDR3: CASTDSGRVSYEQFF; size: .; V: TRBV6-2/TRBV6-3; D: TRBD2; J: TRBJ2-1
DNA: TGTGCCAGCAGCCAAGAAGGAAAGGGACAGACCTACGAGCAGTACTTC; CDR3: CASSQEGKGQTYEQYF; size: many; V: TRBV3-1; D: TRBD1; J: TRBJ2-7
DNA: TGTGCCAGCAGCCTATGGACAGGCAACTATGGCTACACCTTC; CDR3: CASSLWTGNYGYTF; size: many; V: TRBV7-2; D: TRBD1; J: TRBJ1-2
DNA: TGTGCCAGCAGCGTAGGGGGGACTTATTACAATGAGCAGTTCTTC; CDR3: CASSVGGTYYNEQFF; size: .; V: TRBV7-9; D: .; J: TRBJ2-1
DNA: TGCGCCAGCAGACGTGTGACAGCATCCACTGAAGCTTTCTTT; CDR3: CASRRVTASTEAFF; size: many; V: TRBV5-1; D: .; J: TRBJ1-1
DNA: TGTGCCAGTAGTCATCGGGGAGGGACAGTTGATACGGCGTCCTACGAGCAGTACTTC; CDR3: CASSHRGGTVDTASYEQYF; size: .; V: TRBV19; D: .; J: TRBJ2-7